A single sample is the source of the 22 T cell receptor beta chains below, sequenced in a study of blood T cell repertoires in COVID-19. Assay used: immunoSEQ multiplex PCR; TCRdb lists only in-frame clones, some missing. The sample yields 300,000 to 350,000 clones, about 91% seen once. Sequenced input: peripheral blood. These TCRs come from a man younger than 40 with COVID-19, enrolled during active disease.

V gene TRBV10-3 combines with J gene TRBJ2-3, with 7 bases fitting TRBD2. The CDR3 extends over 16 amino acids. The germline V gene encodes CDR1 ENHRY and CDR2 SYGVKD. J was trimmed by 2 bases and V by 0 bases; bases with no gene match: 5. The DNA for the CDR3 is TGTGCCATCAGTGAGTCGAGTGCGGGAGCCACAGATACGCAGTATTTT. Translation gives CAISESSAGATDTQYF.

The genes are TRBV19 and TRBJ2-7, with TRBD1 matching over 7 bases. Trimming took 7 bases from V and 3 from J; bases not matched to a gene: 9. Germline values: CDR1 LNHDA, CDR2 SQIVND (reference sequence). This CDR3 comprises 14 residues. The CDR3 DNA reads TGTGCCAGTAACCCGACAGGGAACGGCTACGAGCAGTACTTC. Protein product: CASNPTGNGYEQYF. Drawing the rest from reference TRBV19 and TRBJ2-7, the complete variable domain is DGGITQSPKYLFRKEGQNVTLSCEQNLNHDAMYWYRQDPGQGLRLIYYSQIVNDFQKGDIAEGYSVSREKKESFPLTVTSAQKNPTAFYLCASNPTGNGYEQYFGPGTRLTVT.

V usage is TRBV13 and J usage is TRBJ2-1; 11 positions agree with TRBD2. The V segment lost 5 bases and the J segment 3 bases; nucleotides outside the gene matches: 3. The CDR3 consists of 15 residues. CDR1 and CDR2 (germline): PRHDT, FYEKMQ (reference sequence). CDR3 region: CASSLGTSGYNEQFF. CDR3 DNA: TGTGCCAGCAGCCTGGGGACTAGCGGCTACAATGAGCAGTTCTTC.

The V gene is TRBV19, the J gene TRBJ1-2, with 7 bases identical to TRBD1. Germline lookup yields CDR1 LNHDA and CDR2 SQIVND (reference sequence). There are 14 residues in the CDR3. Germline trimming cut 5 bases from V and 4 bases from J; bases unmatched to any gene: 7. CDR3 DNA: TGTGCCAGTAGTGCGAACCAGGGGGGCTATGGCTACACCTTC. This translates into CASSANQGGYGYTF.

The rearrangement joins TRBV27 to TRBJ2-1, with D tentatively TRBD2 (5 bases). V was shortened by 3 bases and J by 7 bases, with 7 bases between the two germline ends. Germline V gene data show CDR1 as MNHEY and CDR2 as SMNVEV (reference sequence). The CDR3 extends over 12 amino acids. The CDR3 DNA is TGTGCCAGCAGTTTTTCGGGGAATGAGCAGTTCTTC. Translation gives CASSFSGNEQFF.

Written as DNA, the CDR3 is TGTGCCAGCAGACCCTACGGGGGAAACACCATATATTTT. Translating it yields CASRPYGGNTIYF. The chain couples TRBV27 to TRBJ1-3; unclear D gene. Germline loops: CDR1 MNHEY, CDR2 SMNVEV (reference sequence). V lost 6 bases, J lost 4 bases, and 10 bases lay in between. The CDR3 is 13 amino acids.

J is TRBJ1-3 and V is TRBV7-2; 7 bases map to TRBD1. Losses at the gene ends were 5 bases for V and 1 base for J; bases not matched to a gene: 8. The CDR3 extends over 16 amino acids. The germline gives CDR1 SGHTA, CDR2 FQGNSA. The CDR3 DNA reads TGTGCCAGCAGCCGCGACAGGGACTCGTCTGGAAACACCATATATTTT. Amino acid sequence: CASSRDRDSSGNTIYF.

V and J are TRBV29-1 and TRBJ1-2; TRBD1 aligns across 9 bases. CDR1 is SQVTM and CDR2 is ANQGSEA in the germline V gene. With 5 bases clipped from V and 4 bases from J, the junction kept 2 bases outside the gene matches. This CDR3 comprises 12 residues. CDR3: CSVRDRVYGYTF. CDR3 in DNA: TGCAGCGTTCGGGACAGGGTCTATGGCTACACCTTC.

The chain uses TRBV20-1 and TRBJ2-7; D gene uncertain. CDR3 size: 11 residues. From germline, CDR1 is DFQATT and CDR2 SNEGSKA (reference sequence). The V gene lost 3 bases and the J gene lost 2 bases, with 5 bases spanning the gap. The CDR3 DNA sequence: TGCAGTGCTAGGGAGACCTACGAGCAGTACTTC. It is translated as CSARETYEQYF.

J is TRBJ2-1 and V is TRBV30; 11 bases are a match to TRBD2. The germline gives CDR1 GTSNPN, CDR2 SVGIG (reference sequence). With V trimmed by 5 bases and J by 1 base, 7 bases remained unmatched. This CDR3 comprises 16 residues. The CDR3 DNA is TGTGCCTGGGCCGGACTAGCGGGCTCATCCTACAATGAGCAGTTCTTC. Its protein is CAWAGLAGSSYNEQFF. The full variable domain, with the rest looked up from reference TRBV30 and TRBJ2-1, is SQTIHQWPATLVQPVGSPLSLECTVEGTSNPNLYWYRQAAGRGLQLLFYSVGIGQISSEVPQNLSASRPQDRQFILSSKKLLLSDSGFYLCAWAGLAGSSYNEQFFGPGTRLTVL.

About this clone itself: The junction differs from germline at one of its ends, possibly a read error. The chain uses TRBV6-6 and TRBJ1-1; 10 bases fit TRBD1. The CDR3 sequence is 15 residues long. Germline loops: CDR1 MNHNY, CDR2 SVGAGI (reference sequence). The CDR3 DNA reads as TGTGCCAGCAGTAACTCGGGACAGGGGCACACTGAAGCTTTCTTT. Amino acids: CASSNSGQGHTEAFF.

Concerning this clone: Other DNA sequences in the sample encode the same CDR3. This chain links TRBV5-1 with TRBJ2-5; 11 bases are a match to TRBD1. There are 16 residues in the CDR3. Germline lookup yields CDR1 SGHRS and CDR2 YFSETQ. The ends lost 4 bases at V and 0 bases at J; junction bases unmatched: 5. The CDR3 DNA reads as TGCGCCAGCAGCCCAGGGACAGGGGGGTACCAAGAGACCCAGTACTTC. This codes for CASSPGTGGYQETQYF. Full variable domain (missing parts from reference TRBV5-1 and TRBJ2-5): KAGVTQTPRYLIKTRGQQVTLSCSPISGHRSVSWYQQTPGQGLQFLFEYFSETQRNKGNFPGRFSGRQFSNSRSEMNVSTLELGDSALYLCASSPGTGGYQETQYFGPGTRLLVL.

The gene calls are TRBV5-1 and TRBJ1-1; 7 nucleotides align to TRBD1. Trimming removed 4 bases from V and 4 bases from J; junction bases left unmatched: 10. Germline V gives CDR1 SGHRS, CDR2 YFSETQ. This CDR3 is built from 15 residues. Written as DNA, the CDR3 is TGCGCCAGCAGCCTGGAGGGGGCATGGGGCACTGAAGCTTTCTTT. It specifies CASSLEGAWGTEAFF.

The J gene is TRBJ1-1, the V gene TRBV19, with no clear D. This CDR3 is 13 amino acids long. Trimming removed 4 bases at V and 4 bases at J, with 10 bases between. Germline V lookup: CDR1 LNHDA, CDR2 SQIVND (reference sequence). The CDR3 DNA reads TGTGCCAGTAGTAGCGGGCCAGGCACTGAAGCTTTCTTT. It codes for CASSSGPGTEAFF.

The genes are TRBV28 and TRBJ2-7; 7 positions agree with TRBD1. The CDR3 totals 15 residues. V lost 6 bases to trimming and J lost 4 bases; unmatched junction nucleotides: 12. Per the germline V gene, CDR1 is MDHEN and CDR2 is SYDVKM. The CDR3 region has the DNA TGTGCCAGCAGATTAGGGGGCGTTAACGTATACGAGCAGTACTTC. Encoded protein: CASRLGGVNVYEQYF.

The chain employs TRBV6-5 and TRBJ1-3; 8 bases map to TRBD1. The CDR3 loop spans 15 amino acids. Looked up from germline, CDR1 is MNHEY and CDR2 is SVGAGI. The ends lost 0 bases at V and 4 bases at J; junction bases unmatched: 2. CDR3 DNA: TGTGCCAGCAGTTACTCGACAGGGGCGGGAAACACCATATATTTT. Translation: CASSYSTGAGNTIYF.

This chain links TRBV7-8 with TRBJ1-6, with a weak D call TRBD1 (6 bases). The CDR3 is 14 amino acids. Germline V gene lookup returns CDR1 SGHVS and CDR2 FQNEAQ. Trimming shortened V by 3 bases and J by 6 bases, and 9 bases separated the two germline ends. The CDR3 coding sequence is TGTGCCAGCAGCTTTGGACAGAGTAATTCACCCCTCCACTTT. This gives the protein CASSFGQSNSPLHF. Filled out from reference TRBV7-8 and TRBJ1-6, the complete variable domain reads GAGVSQSPRYKVAKRGQDVALRCDPISGHVSLFWYQQALGQGPEFLTYFQNEAQLDKSGLPSDRFFAERPEGSVSTLKIQRTQQEDSAVYLCASSFGQSNSPLHFGNGTRLTVT.

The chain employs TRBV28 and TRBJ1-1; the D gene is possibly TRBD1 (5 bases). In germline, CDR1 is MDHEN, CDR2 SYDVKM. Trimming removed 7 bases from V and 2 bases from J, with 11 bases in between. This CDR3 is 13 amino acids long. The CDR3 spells CASIRGGNTEAFF. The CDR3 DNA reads TGTGCCAGCATAAGGGGCGGAAACACTGAAGCTTTCTTT.

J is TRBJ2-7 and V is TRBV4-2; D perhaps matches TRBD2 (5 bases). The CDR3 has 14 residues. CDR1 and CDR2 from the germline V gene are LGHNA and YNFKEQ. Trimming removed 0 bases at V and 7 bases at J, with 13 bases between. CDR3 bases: TGTGCCAGCAGCCAAGATTCGGGGAGCAGGGAGCAGTACTTC. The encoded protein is CASSQDSGSREQYF.

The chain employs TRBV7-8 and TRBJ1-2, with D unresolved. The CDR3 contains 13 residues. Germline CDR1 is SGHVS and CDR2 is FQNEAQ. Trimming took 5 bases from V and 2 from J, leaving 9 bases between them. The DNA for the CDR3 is TGTGCCAGCAGCCATACAGTAAACTATGGCTACACCTTC. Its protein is CASSHTVNYGYTF.

This chain's CDR3 is CAISAVTDHPQLFF. CDR3 bases: TGTGCCATCAGTGCAGTCACAGACCATCCGCAACTGTTTTTT. This chain links TRBV10-3 with TRBJ1-4, with unresolved D. Trimming took 4 bases from V and 12 from J, leaving 18 bases between them. There are 14 residues in the CDR3. Per the germline V gene, CDR1 is ENHRY and CDR2 is SYGVKD.

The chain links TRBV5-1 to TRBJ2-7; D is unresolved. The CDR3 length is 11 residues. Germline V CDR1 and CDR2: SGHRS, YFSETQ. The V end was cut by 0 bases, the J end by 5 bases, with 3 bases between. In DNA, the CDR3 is TGCGCCAGCAGCTTGGTTAACGAGCAGTACTTC. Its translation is CASSLVNEQYF.